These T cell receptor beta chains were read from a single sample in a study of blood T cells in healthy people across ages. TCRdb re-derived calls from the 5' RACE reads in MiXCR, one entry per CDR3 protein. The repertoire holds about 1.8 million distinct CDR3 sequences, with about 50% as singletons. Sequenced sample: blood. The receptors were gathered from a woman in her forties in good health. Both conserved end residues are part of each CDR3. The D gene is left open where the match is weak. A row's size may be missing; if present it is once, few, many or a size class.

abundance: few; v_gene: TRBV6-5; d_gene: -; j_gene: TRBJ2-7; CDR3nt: TGTGCCAGCAGTTACTCCTCCTCAGGGGACGAGCAGTACTTC; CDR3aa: CASSYSSSGDEQYF
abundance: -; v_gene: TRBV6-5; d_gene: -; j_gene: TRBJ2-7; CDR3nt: TGTGCCAGCAGTCCTGAGGGGGGATCTTTCTACGAGCAGTACTTC; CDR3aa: CASSPEGGSFYEQYF
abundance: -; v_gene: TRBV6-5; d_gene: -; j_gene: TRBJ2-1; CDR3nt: TGTGCCAGCAGTTACTCCGAACAGAGAGAGCAGTTCTTC; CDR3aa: CASSYSEQREQFF
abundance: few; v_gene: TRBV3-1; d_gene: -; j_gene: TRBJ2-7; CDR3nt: TGTGCCAGCAGCCAGAGGCCGGAGGTTACCTACGAGCAGTACTTC; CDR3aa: CASSQRPEVTYEQYF
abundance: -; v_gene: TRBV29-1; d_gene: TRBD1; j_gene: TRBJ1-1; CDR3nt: TGCAGCGTTGTGGGACAGGAGACTGAAGCTTTCTTT; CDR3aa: CSVVGQETEAFF
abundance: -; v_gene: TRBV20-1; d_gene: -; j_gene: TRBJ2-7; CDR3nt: TGCAGTGCTAGAGATACAGTGCAACCCTACGAGCAGTACTTC; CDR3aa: CSARDTVQPYEQYF
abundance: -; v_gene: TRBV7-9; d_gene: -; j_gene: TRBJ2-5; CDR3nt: TGTGCCAGCAGCTTCCGGTCTCAGGGGAAAGAGACCCAGTACTTC; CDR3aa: CASSFRSQGKETQYF
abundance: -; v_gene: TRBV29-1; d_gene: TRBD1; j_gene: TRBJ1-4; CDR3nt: TGCGGCGTGAGGACAGGTTCGGTAACTAATGAAAAACTGTTTTTT; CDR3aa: CGVRTGSVTNEKLFF
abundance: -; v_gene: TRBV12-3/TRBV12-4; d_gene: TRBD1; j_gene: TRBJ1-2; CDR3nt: TGTGCCAGCAGTTGGACAGGGGGCGAGTTTTTCTATGGCTACACCTTC; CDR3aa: CASSWTGGEFFYGYTF
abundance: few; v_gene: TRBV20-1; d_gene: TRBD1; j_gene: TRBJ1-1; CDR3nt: TGCAGTGCTGGTGGGGGACAGGGGATGATTACTGAAGCTTTCTTT; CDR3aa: CSAGGGQGMITEAFF
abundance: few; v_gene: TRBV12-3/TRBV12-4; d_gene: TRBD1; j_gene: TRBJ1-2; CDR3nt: TGTGCCAGCAGCCGTTGGACAGGGGGCGATCCGAAGAAAGTGGGCTATGGCTACACCTTC; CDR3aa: CASSRWTGGDPKKVGYGYTF
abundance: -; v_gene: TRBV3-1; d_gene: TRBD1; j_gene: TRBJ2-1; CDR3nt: TGTGCCAGCAGCCAAGACCCGGGACAGCATAATGAGCAGTTCTTC; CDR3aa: CASSQDPGQHNEQFF
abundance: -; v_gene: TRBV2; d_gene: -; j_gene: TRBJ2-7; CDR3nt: TGTGCCAGCAGTGAAGGGACGGTAGTCTACGAGCAGTACTTC; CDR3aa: CASSEGTVVYEQYF
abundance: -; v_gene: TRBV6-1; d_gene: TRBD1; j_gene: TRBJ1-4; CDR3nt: TGTGCCAGCAACGACAGGGAGTATATGAAAATGCTGTTTTTT; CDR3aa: CASNDREYMKMLFF
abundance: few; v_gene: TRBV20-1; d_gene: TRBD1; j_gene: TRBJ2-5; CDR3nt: TGCAGTCCCCCACAGGGGCGGCTTCAAGAGACCCAGTACTTC; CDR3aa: CSPPQGRLQETQYF
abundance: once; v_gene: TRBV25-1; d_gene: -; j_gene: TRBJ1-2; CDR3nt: TGTGCCAGCAGTGAAGCAGGGACGGTCGGTTTCTATGGCTACACCTTC; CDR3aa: CASSEAGTVGFYGYTF
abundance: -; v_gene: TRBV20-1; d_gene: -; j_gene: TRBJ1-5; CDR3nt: TGCAGTGCTCCCATCACGGAGGGAAGCAATCAGCCCCAGCATTTT; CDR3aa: CSAPITEGSNQPQHF
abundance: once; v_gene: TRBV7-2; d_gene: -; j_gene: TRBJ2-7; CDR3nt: TGTGCCAGCAGCCAGAGGGGGGCCCAGGGCAATGAGCAGTACTTC; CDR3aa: CASSQRGAQGNEQYF
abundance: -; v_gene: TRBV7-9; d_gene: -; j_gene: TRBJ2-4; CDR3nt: TGTGCCAGCAGCCCACCCCGGGGGACAGTTGAACTAGCCAAAAACATTCAGTACTTC; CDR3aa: CASSPPRGTVELAKNIQYF
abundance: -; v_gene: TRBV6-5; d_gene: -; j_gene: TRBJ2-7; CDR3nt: TGTGCCAGCAGCAAACAGGGTTTTCGGGACGAGCAGTACTTC; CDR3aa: CASSKQGFRDEQYF
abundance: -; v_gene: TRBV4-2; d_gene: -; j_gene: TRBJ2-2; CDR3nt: TGTGCCAGCAGCCCACAGGGAAACGGGGAGCTGTTTTTT; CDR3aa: CASSPQGNGELFF
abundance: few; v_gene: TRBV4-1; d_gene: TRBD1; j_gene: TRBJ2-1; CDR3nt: TGCGCCAGCAGTCAATCCGGACAGGGGGCGCGAGGTGAGCAGTTCTTC; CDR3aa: CASSQSGQGARGEQFF
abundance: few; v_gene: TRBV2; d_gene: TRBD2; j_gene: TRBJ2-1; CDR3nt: TGTGCCAGCAGGGGACTAGCGGGGGACAGGAATGAGCAGTTCTTC; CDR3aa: CASRGLAGDRNEQFF
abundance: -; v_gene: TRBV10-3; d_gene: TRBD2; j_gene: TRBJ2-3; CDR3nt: TGTGCCATCAGCCCAGGGATAGCGGGGGGCGGCGATACGCAGTATTTT; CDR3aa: CAISPGIAGGGDTQYF
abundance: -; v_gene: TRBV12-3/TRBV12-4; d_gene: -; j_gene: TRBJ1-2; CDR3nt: TGTGCCAGCAGTTTACGTTTGGGGAACTATGGCTACACCTTC; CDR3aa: CASSLRLGNYGYTF